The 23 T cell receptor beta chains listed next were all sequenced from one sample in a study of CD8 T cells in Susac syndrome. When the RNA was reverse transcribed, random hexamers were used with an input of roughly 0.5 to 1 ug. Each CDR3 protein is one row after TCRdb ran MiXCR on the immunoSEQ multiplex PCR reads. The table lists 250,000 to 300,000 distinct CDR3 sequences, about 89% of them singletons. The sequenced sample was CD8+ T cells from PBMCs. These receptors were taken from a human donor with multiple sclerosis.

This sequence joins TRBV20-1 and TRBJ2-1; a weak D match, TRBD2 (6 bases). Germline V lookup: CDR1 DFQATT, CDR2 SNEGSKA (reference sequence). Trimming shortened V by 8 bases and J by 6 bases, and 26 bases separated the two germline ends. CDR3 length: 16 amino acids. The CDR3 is CSPPLWRESGANEQFF. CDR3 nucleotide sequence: TGCAGTCCACCTCTGTGGAGGGAATCTGGCGCCAATGAGCAGTTCTTC.

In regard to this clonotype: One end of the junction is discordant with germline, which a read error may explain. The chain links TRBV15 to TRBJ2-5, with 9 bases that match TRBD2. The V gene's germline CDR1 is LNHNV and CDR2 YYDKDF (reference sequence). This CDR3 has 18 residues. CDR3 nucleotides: TGTGCCACCAGCGGAGACAGGACTTATAGCGGGAGAGGAGAGACCCAGTACTTC. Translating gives CATSGDRTYSGRGETQYF.

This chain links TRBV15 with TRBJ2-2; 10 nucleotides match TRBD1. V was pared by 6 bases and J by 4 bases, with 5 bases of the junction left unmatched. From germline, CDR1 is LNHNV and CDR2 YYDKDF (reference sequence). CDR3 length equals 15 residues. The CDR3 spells CATRGQGTITGELFF. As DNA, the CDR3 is TGTGCCACCAGGGGACAGGGGACCATCACCGGGGAGCTGTTTTTT. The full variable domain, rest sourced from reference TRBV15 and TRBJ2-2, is DAMVIQNPRYQVTQFGKPVTLSCSQTLNHNVMYWYQQKSSQAPKLLFHYYDKDFNNEADTPDNFQSRRPNTSFCFLDIRSPGLGDTAMYLCATRGQGTITGELFFGEGSRLTVL.

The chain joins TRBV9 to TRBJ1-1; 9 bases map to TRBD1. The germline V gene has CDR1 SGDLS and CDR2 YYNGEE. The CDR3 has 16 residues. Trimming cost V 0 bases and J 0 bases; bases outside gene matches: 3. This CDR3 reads CASSVGQGEMNTEAFF. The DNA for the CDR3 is TGTGCCAGCAGCGTAGGACAGGGGGAGATGAACACTGAAGCTTTCTTT.

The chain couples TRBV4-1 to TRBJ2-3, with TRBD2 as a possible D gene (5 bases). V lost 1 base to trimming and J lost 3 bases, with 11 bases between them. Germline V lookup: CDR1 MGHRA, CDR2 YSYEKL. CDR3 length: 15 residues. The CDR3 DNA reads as TGCGCCAGCAGCCAAGTGGGAGCGAGAACAGATACGCAGTATTTT. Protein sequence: CASSQVGARTDTQYF.

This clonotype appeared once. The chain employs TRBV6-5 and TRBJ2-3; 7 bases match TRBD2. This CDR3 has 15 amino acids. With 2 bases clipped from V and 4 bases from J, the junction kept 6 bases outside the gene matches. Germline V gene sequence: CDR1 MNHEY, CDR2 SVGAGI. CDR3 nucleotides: TGTGCCAGCAGTTACAGGGCGGGAGAACCAGATACGCAGTATTTT. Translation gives CASSYRAGEPDTQYF.

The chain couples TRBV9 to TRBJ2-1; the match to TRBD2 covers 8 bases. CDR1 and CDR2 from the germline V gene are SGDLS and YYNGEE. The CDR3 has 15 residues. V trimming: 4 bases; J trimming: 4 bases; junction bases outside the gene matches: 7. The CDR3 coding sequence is TGTGCCAGCAGCTTCACTAGCGGCTCATACAATGAGCAGTTCTTC. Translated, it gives CASSFTSGSYNEQFF.

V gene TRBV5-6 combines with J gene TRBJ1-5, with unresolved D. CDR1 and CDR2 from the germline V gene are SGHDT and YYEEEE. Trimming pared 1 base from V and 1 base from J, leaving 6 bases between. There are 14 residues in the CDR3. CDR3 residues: CASSLWASNQPQHF. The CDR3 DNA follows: TGTGCCAGCAGCTTGTGGGCAAGCAATCAGCCCCAGCATTTT.

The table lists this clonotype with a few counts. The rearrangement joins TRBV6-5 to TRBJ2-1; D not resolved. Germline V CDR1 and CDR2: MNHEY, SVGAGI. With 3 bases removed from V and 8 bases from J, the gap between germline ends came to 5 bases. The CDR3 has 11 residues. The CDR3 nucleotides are TGTGCCAGCAGTTATGAGGATGAGCAGTTCTTC. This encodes CASSYEDEQFF.

This chain's CDR3 is CATARGVNTEAFF. The CDR3 region has the DNA TGTGCCACAGCGCGGGGGGTGAACACTGAAGCTTTCTTT. This chain joins TRBV7-9 and TRBJ1-1; D possibly corresponds to TRBD1 (5 bases). The CDR3 loop spans 13 amino acids. Per the germline V gene, CDR1 is SEHNR and CDR2 is FQNEAQ (reference sequence). Deletions cut 10 bases from V and 0 bases from J, with 12 bases between.

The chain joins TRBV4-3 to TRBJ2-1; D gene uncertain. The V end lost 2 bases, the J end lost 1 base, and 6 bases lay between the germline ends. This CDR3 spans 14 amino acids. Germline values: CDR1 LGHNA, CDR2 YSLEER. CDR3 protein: CASSQLGSYNEQFF. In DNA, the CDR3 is TGCGCCAGCAGCCAACTAGGATCCTACAATGAGCAGTTCTTC.

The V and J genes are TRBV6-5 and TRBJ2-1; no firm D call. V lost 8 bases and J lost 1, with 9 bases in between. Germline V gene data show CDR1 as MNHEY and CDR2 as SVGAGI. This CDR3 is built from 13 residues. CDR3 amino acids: CASGWRSYNEQFF. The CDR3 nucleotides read TGTGCCAGCGGGTGGCGGTCCTACAATGAGCAGTTCTTC.

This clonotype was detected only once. The CDR3 DNA sequence: TGCAGTGCCCAGGGATCCGGAGATGGTTCAGCTACGCAGTATTTT. Protein: CSAQGSGDGSATQYF. J is TRBJ2-3 and V is TRBV20-1, with D possibly TRBD1 on 5 matching bases. Germline CDR1 DFQATT, CDR2 SNEGSKA (reference sequence). The CDR3 runs to 15 residues. V lost 6 bases to trimming and J lost 8 bases, with 24 bases between them.

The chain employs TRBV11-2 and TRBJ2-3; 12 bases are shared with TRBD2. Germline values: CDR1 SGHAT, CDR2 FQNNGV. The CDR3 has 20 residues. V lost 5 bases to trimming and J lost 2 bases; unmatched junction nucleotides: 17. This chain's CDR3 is CASSLTPQTSGSPPTDTQYF. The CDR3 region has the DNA TGTGCCAGCAGCCTAACCCCGCAGACTAGCGGGAGCCCCCCCACAGATACGCAGTATTTT.

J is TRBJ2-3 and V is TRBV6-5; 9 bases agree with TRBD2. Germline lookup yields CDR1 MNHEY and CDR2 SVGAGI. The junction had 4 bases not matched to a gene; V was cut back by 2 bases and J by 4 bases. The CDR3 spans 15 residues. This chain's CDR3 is CASSYGGRAADTQYF. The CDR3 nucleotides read TGTGCCAGCAGTTACGGCGGGAGGGCCGCAGATACGCAGTATTTT.

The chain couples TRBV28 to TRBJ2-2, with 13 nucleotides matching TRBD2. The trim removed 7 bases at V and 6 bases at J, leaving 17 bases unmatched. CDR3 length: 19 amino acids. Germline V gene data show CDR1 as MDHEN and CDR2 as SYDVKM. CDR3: CASTLLRGLAGDEAGELFF. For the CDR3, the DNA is TGTGCCAGCACCCTCCTTCGTGGACTAGCGGGAGATGAAGCCGGGGAGCTGTTTTTT.

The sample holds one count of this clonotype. DNA for the CDR3: TGCAGTGCTAGTAGTGGGTACGGGGGACACCAAGAGACCCAGTACTTC. Protein sequence: CSASSGYGGHQETQYF. The gene calls are TRBV20-1 and TRBJ2-5, with D perhaps matching TRBD2 (6 bases). Trimming stripped 3 bases from V and 0 bases from J, with 17 bases between. Germline assignment: CDR1 DFQATT and CDR2 SNEGSKA (reference sequence). The CDR3 runs 16 residues.

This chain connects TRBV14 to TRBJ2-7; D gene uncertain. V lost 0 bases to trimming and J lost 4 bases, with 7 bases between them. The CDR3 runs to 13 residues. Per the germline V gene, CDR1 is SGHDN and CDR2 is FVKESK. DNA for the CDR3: TGTGCCAGCAGCCAAGATAGCCAGTACGAGCAGTACTTC. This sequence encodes CASSQDSQYEQYF.

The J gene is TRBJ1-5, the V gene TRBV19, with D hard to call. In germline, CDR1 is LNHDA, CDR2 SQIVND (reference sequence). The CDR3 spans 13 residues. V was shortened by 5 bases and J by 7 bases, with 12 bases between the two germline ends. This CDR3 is CASSPAVSQPQHF. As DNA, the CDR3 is TGTGCCAGTAGTCCGGCAGTCTCCCAGCCCCAGCATTTT.

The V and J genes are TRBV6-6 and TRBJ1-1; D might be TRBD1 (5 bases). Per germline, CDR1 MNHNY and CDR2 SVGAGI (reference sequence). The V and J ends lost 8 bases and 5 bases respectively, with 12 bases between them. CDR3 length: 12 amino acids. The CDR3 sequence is CASRWPGTEAFF. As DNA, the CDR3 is TGTGCCAGCCGTTGGCCAGGGACTGAAGCTTTCTTT.

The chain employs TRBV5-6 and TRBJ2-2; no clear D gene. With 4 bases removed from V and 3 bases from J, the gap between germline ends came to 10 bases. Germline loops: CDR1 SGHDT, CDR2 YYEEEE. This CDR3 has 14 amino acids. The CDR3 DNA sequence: TGTGCCAGCAGCATTACAAGGGACACCGGGGAGCTGTTTTTT. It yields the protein CASSITRDTGELFF.

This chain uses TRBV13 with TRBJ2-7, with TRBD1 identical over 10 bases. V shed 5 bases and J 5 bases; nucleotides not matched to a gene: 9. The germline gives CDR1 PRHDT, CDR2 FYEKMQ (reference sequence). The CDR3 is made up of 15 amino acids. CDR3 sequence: CASSPEGTGAHEQYF. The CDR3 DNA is TGTGCCAGCAGCCCCGAGGGGACAGGGGCCCACGAGCAGTACTTC.

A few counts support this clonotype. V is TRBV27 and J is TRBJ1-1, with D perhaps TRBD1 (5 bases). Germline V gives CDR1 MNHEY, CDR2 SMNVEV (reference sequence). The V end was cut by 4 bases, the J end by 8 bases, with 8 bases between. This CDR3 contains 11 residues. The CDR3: CASSSGGEAFF. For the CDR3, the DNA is TGTGCCAGCAGTTCGGGGGGAGAAGCTTTCTTT.